A single sample gave rise to the 24 T cell receptor beta chains below, sequenced in a study of T cells in Graves' hyperthyroidism and ophthalmopathy. RNA transcripts gave rise to amplified TCR beta CDR3 regions. TCR CDR3 underwent first-round RT-PCR with the HTBI primer set. From the multiplex PCR reads, TCRdb called clonotypes with MiXCR, one entry per CDR3 protein. Among roughly 660,000 distinct CDR3 sequences listed, roughly 17% were seen once. The sample consisted of blood. Source of these receptors: a man in his fifties or sixties with Graves' hyperthyroidism.

This clonotype was seen more than once but under ten times. The rearrangement joins TRBV7-9 to TRBJ2-5, with a weak D call TRBD2 (5 bases). The germline V gene has CDR1 SEHNR and CDR2 FQNEAQ (reference sequence). This CDR3 has 13 residues. The ends were cut back, 1 base at V and 5 bases at J, with 8 bases in the middle. This chain's CDR3 is CASSLELVETQYF. The CDR3 nucleotides read TGTGCCAGCAGCTTAGAACTAGTGGAGACCCAGTACTTC. The full variable domain, completed using reference TRBV7-9 and TRBJ2-5, is DTGVSQNPRHKITKRGQNVTFRCDPISEHNRLYWYRQTLGQGPEFLTYFQNEAQLEKSRLLSDRFSAERPKGSFSTLEIQRTEQGDSAMYLCASSLELVETQYFGPGTRLLVL.

This clonotype was counted a few times. The chain recombines TRBV6-2 or TRBV6-3 with TRBJ2-6, with D possibly matching TRBD2 (5 bases). The V gene's germline CDR1 is MNHEY and CDR2 SVGEGT. V was pared by 7 bases and J by 0 bases, with 13 bases between. The CDR3 contains 16 residues. The CDR3 coding sequence is TGTGCCAGCACCTCACTGGAGGTCTCTGGGGCCAACGTCCTGACTTTC. Translation gives CASTSLEVSGANVLTF.

The chain is built from TRBV11-2 and TRBJ2-7; 10 bases match TRBD2. The CDR3 loop spans 19 amino acids. Looked up from germline, CDR1 is SGHAT and CDR2 is FQNNGV. J gave up 5 bases and V 2 bases, and 18 bases lay outside the gene matches. CDR3 DNA sequence: TGTGCCAGCAGCTTAATCAAGTCCGTAAGCGGGAGGGCCCTCAACGAGCAGTACTTC. Translating gives CASSLIKSVSGRALNEQYF. Variable domain in full (rest from reference TRBV11-2 and TRBJ2-7): EAGVAQSPRYKIIEKRQSVAFWCNPISGHATLYWYQQILGQGPKLLIQFQNNGVVDDSQLPKDRFSAERLKGVDSTLKIQPAKLEDSAVYLCASSLIKSVSGRALNEQYFGPGTRLTVT.

This clonotype turned up a few times. This chain uses TRBV19 with TRBJ1-1, with D uncertain. V lost 8 bases, J lost 3 bases, and 13 bases lay in between. The CDR3 consists of 13 residues. Germline lookup yields CDR1 LNHDA and CDR2 SQIVND (reference sequence). The CDR3 coding sequence is TGTGCCAGTTCGTCGGAGGTAGACACTGAAGCTTTCTTT. Amino acids: CASSSEVDTEAFF.

This clonotype was seen ten or more times. The chain joins TRBV29-1 to TRBJ2-5; D gene ambiguous. The V end was cut by 1 base, the J end by 8 bases, with 2 bases between. The CDR3 contains 9 residues. Germline V gene lookup returns CDR1 SQVTM and CDR2 ANQGSEA. The CDR3 DNA sequence: TGCAGCGTTGAAGGCACCCAGTACTTC. Amino acid sequence: CSVEGTQYF.

To note about this clonotype: A much larger clone sits a single nucleotide away, making a read error possible. The chain employs TRBV7-8 and TRBJ1-2, with a weak D call TRBD1 (5 bases). Per germline, CDR1 SGHVS and CDR2 FQNEAQ. This CDR3 region has 15 residues. CDR3 coding DNA: TGTGCCAACAGCTTAAGCCGGGGGTTCAACTATGGCTACACCTTC. This sequence encodes CANSLSRGFNYGYTF.

The chain links TRBV28 to TRBJ1-2, with a weak D call TRBD1 (6 bases). Germline V gene data show CDR1 as MDHEN and CDR2 as SYDVKM. Trimming left V 7 bases short and J 8 bases short, with 23 bases between. The CDR3 extends over 15 amino acids. The CDR3 DNA sequence: TGTGCCAGCACGGGCAGGCAACGAGGGGGTGACGGCTACACCTTC. The encoded protein is CASTGRQRGGDGYTF.

Many counts were recorded for this clonotype. V and J are TRBV27 and TRBJ1-5; perhaps TRBD1 as D (6 bases). The CDR3 is 13 amino acids. V was shortened by 5 bases and J by 6 bases, with 11 bases between the two germline ends. The germline CDR1 and CDR2 sequences are MNHEY and SMNVEV (reference sequence). CDR3 amino acids: CASSPTGFQPQHF. Written as DNA, the CDR3 is TGTGCCAGCAGTCCAACAGGGTTTCAGCCCCAGCATTTT.

This clonotype was counted at least ten times. The rearrangement uses TRBV10-3 and TRBJ2-7; weak D call: TRBD2 (7 bases). CDR3 length: 15 amino acids. V lost 10 bases and J 2 bases, leaving 21 bases between the germline ends. Germline V lookup: CDR1 ENHRY, CDR2 SYGVKD. CDR3 sequence: CATSMGASGTYEQYF. The DNA for the CDR3 is TGTGCCACCTCAATGGGGGCTAGCGGTACCTACGAGCAGTACTTC.

This clonotype was counted only a few times. The chain employs TRBV7-2 and TRBJ2-3; 10 positions agree with TRBD2. The V gene's germline CDR1 is SGHTA and CDR2 FQGNSA. Trimming took 3 bases from V and 5 from J; bases not matched to a gene: 11. The CDR3 runs to 17 residues. The CDR3 is CASSLLAGAQPGDTQYF. DNA for the CDR3: TGTGCCAGCAGCTTGCTAGCGGGAGCGCAGCCGGGAGATACGCAGTATTTT.

The chain joins TRBV12-3 or TRBV12-4 to TRBJ2-7; a possible D gene is TRBD1 (5 bases). This CDR3 has 15 amino acids. The V end lost 6 bases, the J end lost 2 bases, and 17 bases lay between the germline ends. This CDR3 reads CASRPTGQGTYEQYF. The CDR3 DNA sequence: TGTGCCAGCAGACCCACAGGTCAAGGGACCTACGAGCAGTACTTC.

This clonotype was counted many times. CDR3: CASSYSKKRNTEAFF. Here the CDR3 DNA reads TGTGCCAGCAGTTACTCAAAAAAACGGAACACTGAAGCTTTCTTT. V is TRBV6-6 and J is TRBJ1-1; D is unresolved. This CDR3 has 15 residues. CDR1 and CDR2 from the germline V gene are MNHNY and SVGAGI (reference sequence). Deletions cut 0 bases from V and 1 base from J, with 9 bases between.

This clonotype was detected ten times or more. The gene calls are TRBV28 and TRBJ1-2, with 8 positions matching TRBD1. This CDR3 spans 14 amino acids. Trimming cost V 4 bases and J 1 base; bases outside gene matches: 2. Germline lookup yields CDR1 MDHEN and CDR2 SYDVKM. The CDR3 sequence: CASSSGQDNYGYTF. CDR3 nucleotides: TGTGCCAGCAGTTCGGGACAGGATAACTATGGCTACACCTTC.

The CDR3 loop is CASSPMGGTGGYHEQFF. The CDR3 coding sequence is TGTGCCAGCAGCCCCATGGGGGGGACAGGGGGCTATCATGAGCAGTTCTTC. V and J are TRBV11-3 and TRBJ2-1, with TRBD1 matching 12 bases. Per the germline V gene, CDR1 is SGHNT and CDR2 is YENEEA. The length of the CDR3 is 17 residues. Trimming removed 5 bases from V and 8 bases from J; junction bases left unmatched: 13.

This clonotype was recorded at least ten times. The chain combines TRBV28 with TRBJ2-5; 7 nucleotides match TRBD1. This CDR3 is 16 amino acids long. J was trimmed by 5 bases and V by 3 bases; bases with no gene match: 12. Germline-derived CDR1 and CDR2 are MDHEN and SYDVKM. CDR3 amino acids: CASSLGVGQLRETQYF. For the CDR3, the DNA is TGTGCCAGCAGTTTGGGAGTGGGACAGCTCAGGGAGACCCAGTACTTC.

CDR3 coding DNA: TGTGCCAGCTCACCACCGGGGCAAGGGTCCGGCAATGAGCAGTTCTTC. Translating it yields CASSPPGQGSGNEQFF. This rearrangement joins TRBV18 to TRBJ2-1, with TRBD1 as a possible D gene (5 bases). Germline CDR1 is KGHSH and CDR2 is LQKENI. The CDR3 sequence is 16 residues long. V lost 0 bases and J lost 6, with 15 bases in between.

This clonotype was counted ten times or more. V and J are TRBV28 and TRBJ2-1; 11 nucleotides agree with TRBD2. The germline V gene encodes CDR1 MDHEN and CDR2 SYDVKM. This CDR3 spans 16 amino acids. Unmatched junction bases numbered 10, after V lost 7 bases and J lost 5 bases. CDR3 DNA: TGTGCCAGCATGGTTAGCGGGAGGGAAAACAACAATGAGCAGTTCTTC. It is translated as CASMVSGRENNNEQFF.

This clonotype appeared many times. The gene calls are TRBV11-2 and TRBJ2-3; D gene unclear. This CDR3 comprises 14 residues. Trimming removed 4 bases at V and 9 bases at J, with 17 bases between. Germline CDR1 reads SGHAT; CDR2 reads FQNNGV. For the CDR3, the DNA is TGTGCCAGCAGCTCGACCTATTTCGCTGAAACGCAGTATTTT. Amino acid sequence: CASSSTYFAETQYF.

This clonotype was picked up many times. The rearrangement uses TRBV12-3 or TRBV12-4 and TRBJ2-7; D not certain. V lost 3 bases to trimming and J lost 2 bases, with 11 bases between them. The CDR3 is made up of 14 amino acids. The CDR3 spells CASSFRTVAYEQYF. The CDR3 DNA is TGTGCCAGCAGTTTTAGGACGGTAGCCTACGAGCAGTACTTC.

V usage is TRBV20-1 and J usage is TRBJ2-4; TRBD2 aligns across 12 bases. Germline V CDR1 and CDR2: DFQATT, SNEGSKA (reference sequence). This CDR3 has 19 residues. Germline trimming cut 1 base from V and 3 bases from J; bases unmatched to any gene: 13. The CDR3 DNA reads TGCAGTGCTAGAGTAAGACTAGCGGGAGCCCCCGGGGGCAAAAACATTCAGTACTTC. Translated, it gives CSARVRLAGAPGGKNIQYF.

The CDR3 is CASSESGTGGNPSTDTQYF. CDR3 DNA sequence: TGTGCCAGCAGCGAATCCGGGACAGGGGGGAATCCTAGCACAGATACGCAGTATTTT. This chain links TRBV14 with TRBJ2-3; 11 nucleotides align to TRBD1. V lost 5 bases, J lost 0 bases, and 13 bases stayed unmatched. There are 19 residues in the CDR3. CDR1 is SGHDN and CDR2 is FVKESK in the germline V gene.

There are many counts of this clonotype. The rearrangement joins TRBV5-1 to TRBJ1-1; the D gene is possibly TRBD1 (5 bases). Germline V gene data show CDR1 as SGHRS and CDR2 as YFSETQ. The CDR3 has 15 amino acids. V dropped 0 bases and J dropped 0 bases, with 9 bases sitting between them. The DNA of the CDR3 is TGCGCCAGCAGCTTGGAGGAGACAGTGAACACTGAAGCTTTCTTT. This sequence encodes CASSLEETVNTEAFF.

Comments on this clonotype: This clone may be a read error of a much larger clone one base away. The chain employs TRBV2 and TRBJ2-1; either TRBD1 or TRBD2 may supply D (7 bases each). The CDR3 consists of 14 residues. From germline, CDR1 is SNHLY and CDR2 FYNNEI. V was pared by 8 bases and J by 2 bases, with 13 bases between. The CDR3 protein is CASQRDSPYNEQFF. Written as DNA, the CDR3 is TGTGCCAGCCAGCGGGACAGCCCCTACAATGAGCAGTTCTTC.

This clonotype showed up many times. The junction does not match germline at one end; this may be a read error. V is TRBV11-2 and J is TRBJ2-1; 7 nucleotides match TRBD2. CDR1 SGHAT and CDR2 FQNNGV come from the germline V gene. The CDR3 totals 15 residues. The CDR3 sequence is CASTLRRGSIHEQFF. Here the CDR3 DNA reads TGTGCCAGCACCTTACGCCGCGGGAGCATCCATGAGCAGTTCTTC.